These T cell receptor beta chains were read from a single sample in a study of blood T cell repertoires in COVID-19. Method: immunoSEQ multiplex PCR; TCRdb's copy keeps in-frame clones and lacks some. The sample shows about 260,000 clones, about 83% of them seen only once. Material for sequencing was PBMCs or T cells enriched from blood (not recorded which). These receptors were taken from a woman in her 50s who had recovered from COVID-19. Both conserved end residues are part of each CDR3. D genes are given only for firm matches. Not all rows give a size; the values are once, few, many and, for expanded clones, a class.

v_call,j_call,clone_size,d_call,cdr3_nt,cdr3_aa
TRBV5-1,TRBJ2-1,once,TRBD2,TGCGCCAGCAGCCTCCAGACTAGCGGAGAGCAGTTCTTC,CASSLQTSGEQFF
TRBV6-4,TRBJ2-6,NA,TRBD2,TGTGCCAGCAGCCCCAGAGCGGGAGCTGCTGGGGCCAACGTCCTGACTTTC,CASSPRAGAAGANVLTF
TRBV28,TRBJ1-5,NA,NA,TGTGCCACCAAACCAGGGGGCAATCAGCCCCAGCATTTT,CATKPGGNQPQHF
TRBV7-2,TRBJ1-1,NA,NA,TGTGCCAGCAGCGTCCAACCCGGGACAAGGAACACTGAAGCTTTCTTT,CASSVQPGTRNTEAFF
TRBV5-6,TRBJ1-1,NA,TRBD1,TGTGCCAGCTCTGGACAGGGCGATGAAGCTTTCTTT,CASSGQGDEAFF
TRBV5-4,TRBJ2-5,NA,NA,TGTGCCAGCAGCCCCAGAATCCAAGAGACCCAGTACTTC,CASSPRIQETQYF
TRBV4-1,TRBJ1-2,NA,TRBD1,TGCGCCAGCAGTTCAGGACAGGGTCATAACTATGGCTACACCTTC,CASSSGQGHNYGYTF
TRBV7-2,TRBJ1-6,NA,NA,TGTGCCAGCAGCTTAGGGACAGCGGTCCCCCTCCACTTT,CASSLGTAVPLHF
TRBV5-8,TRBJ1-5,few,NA,TGTGCCAGCAGCTTGGGGACAGAATCGTGGCAGCCCCAGCATTTT,CASSLGTESWQPQHF
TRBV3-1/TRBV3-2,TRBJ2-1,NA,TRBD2,TGTGCCAGCAGCCAAGGGGCTAGCGGGAGACTCTACAATGAGCAGTTCTTC,CASSQGASGRLYNEQFF
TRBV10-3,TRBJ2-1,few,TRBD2,TGTGCCATCAGTGAAATACTAGCGGACTACAATGAGCAGTTCTTC,CAISEILADYNEQFF
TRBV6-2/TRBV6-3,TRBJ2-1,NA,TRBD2,TGTGCCAGCAGTTATGGTTGGGCTAGCGGGAGTGATGAGCAGTTCTTC,CASSYGWASGSDEQFF
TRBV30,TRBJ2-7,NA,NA,TGTGCCTGGAGTGTAGCCCCCTCCGGTTCGGAGCAGTACTTC,CAWSVAPSGSEQYF
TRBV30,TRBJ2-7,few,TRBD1,TGTGCCTGGAGGAGACAGGGTATCAATCAGTACTTC,CAWRRQGINQYF
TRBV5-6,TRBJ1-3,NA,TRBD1,TGTGCCAGCAGCTGGGACAGGGCTGGAAACACCATATATTTT,CASSWDRAGNTIYF
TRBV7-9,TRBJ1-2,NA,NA,TGTGCCAGCAGCTTAGTAGGGGGTGAGAGCTATGGCTACACCTTC,CASSLVGGESYGYTF